The T cell receptor (beta chain) under discussion was sequenced for a study of blood T cell repertoires in COVID-19. The wider study: Acute and convalescent COVID-19 samples came from the United States, Italy and Spain. T cells, B-cell-depleted T cells, or PBMCs provided the cDNA or gDNA that served as material.

Germline V CDR1 and CDR2: SGDLS, YYNGEE. With 0 bases clipped from V and 1 base from J, the junction kept 2 bases outside the gene matches. The CDR3 is 16 residues long. Per the original methods: Nucleated cell number was recorded as an estimate derived from reference gene primer amplification. Sequencing was performed with immunoSEQ multiplex PCR; in TCRdb, only in-frame clones are kept and a portion is missing. The DNA gave D and trimming, while V, J and clone size come from that table. The sample contains just over 35,000 clones, roughly 87% of which appear only once. This TCR was recovered from a man in his sixties with acute or convalescent COVID-19. The chain couples TRBV9 to TRBJ2-2; 8 bases line up with TRBD2. Sequenced material: peripheral blood. CDR3 region: CASSVGLARNTGELFF. The CDR3 DNA is TGTGCCAGCAGCGTAGGACTAGCGAGGAACACCGGGGAGCTGTTTTTT.